The 9 T cell receptor beta chains listed next were all sequenced from one sample in a study of T cell repertoires in cytomegalovirus infection. For these receptors, no antigen is known. MiXCR, applied by TCRdb to the reads, yields one record per CDR3 protein. This sample has roughly 990,000 distinct CDR3 sequences; 31% occur once, and the top ten carry 11% to 15%. The sample consisted of cultured CD8+ T cells from PBMCs, taken from culture after CMV antigen stimulation. The receptor set was obtained from a human donor in good health (CMV status not recorded). Some clones in this sample may be carry-over from other donors' samples.

The genes are TRBV12-5 and TRBJ2-3, with 11 positions matching TRBD1. V lost 11 bases, J lost 4 bases, and 11 bases stayed unmatched. CDR1 is LGHNT, CDR2 FRNRAP, per germline. This CDR3 has 15 residues. The DNA of the CDR3 is TGTGCTGCAGAAATCCCGGGACAGGGGGCAGATACGCAGTATTTT. Amino acid sequence: CAAEIPGQGADTQYF.

This sequence joins TRBV7-9 and TRBJ1-5; TRBD1 might be the D (5 bases). V was clipped by 1 base and J by 6 bases, with 10 bases between them. Germline V gene data show CDR1 as SEHNR and CDR2 as FQNEAQ (reference sequence). The CDR3 loop spans 14 amino acids. The CDR3 DNA reads as TGTGCCAGCAGCTTAGGGTCAGGGACTCAGCCCCAGCATTTT. Translation gives CASSLGSGTQPQHF.

This clonotype was counted ten times or more. The junction differs from germline at one of its ends, possibly a read error. The J gene is TRBJ1-4, the V gene TRBV7-6; possible D gene TRBD1, 5 bases. CDR1 and CDR2 from the germline V gene are SGHVS and FNYEAQ. The CDR3 is made up of 13 amino acids. The CDR3 here is CASSMTVLDTPVF. The CDR3 DNA follows: TGTGCCAGCAGCATGACAGTCCTGGACACACCAGTTTTT.

CDR3 sequence: CASSWRGRGTDTQYF. The CDR3 DNA follows: TGTGCCAGCAGCTGGCGGGGAAGAGGCACAGATACGCAGTATTTT. The genes are TRBV7-3 and TRBJ2-3; D is perhaps TRBD2 (6 bases). CDR3 size: 15 residues. V shed 4 bases and J shed 1 base, with 12 bases lying between them. Looked up from germline, CDR1 is SGHTA and CDR2 is FQGTGA.

This clonotype was recorded a few times. The chain has TRBV6-6 and TRBJ1-1; D perhaps matches TRBD1 (6 bases). The CDR3 extends over 13 amino acids. Trimming pared 5 bases from V and 7 bases from J, leaving 14 bases between. Germline V CDR1 and CDR2: MNHNY, SVGAGI (reference sequence). CDR3 region: CASSGGSEIEAFF. The CDR3, as DNA: TGTGCCAGCAGTGGGGGCAGCGAGATTGAAGCTTTCTTT.

This clonotype was seen only a few times. V and J are TRBV9 and TRBJ1-4, with unresolved D. Trimming shortened V by 5 bases and J by 5 bases, and 10 bases separated the two germline ends. The CDR3 covers 13 residues. Germline CDR1 is SGDLS and CDR2 is YYNGEE. The CDR3: CASSSLSNEKLFF. The CDR3 DNA sequence: TGTGCCAGCAGTTCACTCTCGAATGAAAAACTGTTTTTT.

The CDR3 region is CASSPGGPIINEQFF. CDR3 sequence (DNA): TGTGCCAGCAGTCCCGGAGGCCCGATAATCAATGAGCAGTTCTTC. This chain joins TRBV27 and TRBJ2-1; TRBD2 might be the D (5 bases). With 5 bases removed from V and 6 bases from J, the gap between germline ends came to 17 bases. CDR3 size: 15 residues. From germline, CDR1 is MNHEY and CDR2 SMNVEV (reference sequence).

This clonotype was observed a few times. This chain connects TRBV6-2 or TRBV6-3 to TRBJ1-5, with 9 positions matching TRBD1. The germline gives CDR1 MNHEY, CDR2 SVGEGT. The CDR3 contains 15 residues. V lost 2 bases and J lost 6; bases outside the gene matches: 5. The CDR3 coding sequence is TGTGCCAGCAGTTACCGAGACAGGGGGATTCAGCCCCAGCATTTT. Its translation: CASSYRDRGIQPQHF.

Of note for this clonotype: Mismatch with germline at one junction end may stem from a read error. The V and J genes are TRBV6-4 and TRBJ2-3, with D uncertain. CDR3 size: 18 residues. Germline loops: CDR1 MRHNA, CDR2 SNTAGT. CDR3 in amino acids: CANSDEGVGTQSTDTQYF. Written as DNA, the CDR3 is TGTGCCAACAGTGACGAAGGAGTGGGCACTCAAAGCACAGATACGCAGTATTTT.